The 9 T cell receptor beta chains below all came from one sample that was sequenced in a study of blood T cell repertoires in COVID-19. Assay used: immunoSEQ multiplex PCR; TCRdb lists only in-frame clones, some missing. The top ten hold 1.5% to 2% of the sample, which has around 300,000 clones, roughly 89% seen once. The sequenced material came from PBMCs or T cells enriched from blood (not recorded which). These receptors originate from a woman in her 40s who had recovered from COVID-19.

This chain connects TRBV9 to TRBJ1-2, with a possible D match to TRBD1 (5 bases). Deletions cut 3 bases from V and 5 bases from J, with 11 bases between. CDR3 size: 13 residues. CDR1 SGDLS and CDR2 YYNGEE come from the germline V gene. CDR3 amino acids: CASSGGDAYGYTF. CDR3 coding DNA: TGTGCCAGCAGCGGCGGGGACGCGTATGGCTACACCTTC.

This clone was counted a single time. J is TRBJ1-6 and V is TRBV4-1; possible D gene TRBD1, 5 bases. Trimming took off 2 bases at V and 8 bases at J, with 10 bases between the two ends. The CDR3 consists of 14 residues. Germline V gene lookup returns CDR1 MGHRA and CDR2 YSYEKL. The CDR3 sequence is CASSQSDRDSPLHF. CDR3 coding DNA: TGCGCCAGCAGCCAAAGTGACAGAGATTCACCCCTCCACTTT.

This sequence joins TRBV27 and TRBJ2-7; TRBD1 agrees at 9 bases. The junction had 7 bases not matched to a gene; V was cut back by 4 bases and J by 0 bases. In germline, CDR1 is MNHEY, CDR2 SMNVEV (reference sequence). The CDR3 is 16 residues long. The CDR3 is CASSSLGQGTSYEQYF. In nucleotides, the CDR3 is TGTGCCAGCAGTTCCCTCGGACAGGGGACCTCCTACGAGCAGTACTTC.

Of note for this clone: Other DNA sequences of this sample code for an identical CDR3. The rearrangement uses TRBV6-1 and TRBJ2-1; TRBD2 might be the D (6 bases). The CDR3 loop spans 15 amino acids. Germline CDR1 MNHNS, CDR2 SASEGT. V was trimmed by 0 bases and J by 0 bases, leaving 6 bases between them. The CDR3 nucleotides are TGTGCCAGCAGTGAAGCGGGGGGCTCCTACAATGAGCAGTTCTTC. Protein: CASSEAGGSYNEQFF.

This clone was counted a single time. A read error may account for a junction end that differs from germline. The gene calls are TRBV18 and TRBJ2-2, with no clear D. The germline gives CDR1 KGHSH, CDR2 LQKENI. The CDR3 contains 15 residues. DNA for the CDR3: TGTGCCAGCTTACCACCGGGTAGGAGTACCGGGGAGCTGTTTTTT. Translated: CASLPPGRSTGELFF.

In its sample, this clone was seen once. V usage is TRBV2 and J usage is TRBJ1-2, with 8 bases aligning to TRBD1. Germline V gene sequence: CDR1 SNHLY, CDR2 FYNNEI. With 6 bases clipped from V and 7 bases from J, the junction kept 10 bases outside the gene matches. The CDR3 length is 14 residues. As DNA, the CDR3 is TGTGCCAGCAGCATCTCCCAGGGGGCTGGTGGCTACACCTTC. Encoded protein: CASSISQGAGGYTF.

The rearrangement joins TRBV4-1 to TRBJ2-2, with TRBD2 identical over 11 bases. Germline V lookup: CDR1 MGHRA, CDR2 YSYEKL. The V segment lost 3 bases and the J segment 1 base; nucleotides outside the gene matches: 10. The CDR3 runs to 19 residues. The DNA for the CDR3 is TGCGCCAGCAGCCAGATCATAGTACTAGCGGGAGTGAACACCGGGGAGCTGTTTTTT. Amino acids: CASSQIIVLAGVNTGELFF.

The chain combines TRBV24-1 with TRBJ2-3, with D possibly matching TRBD2 (6 bases). The V gene lost 6 bases and the J gene lost 6 bases, with 15 bases spanning the gap. Germline values: CDR1 KGHDR, CDR2 SFDVKD. The CDR3 extends over 14 amino acids. The CDR3 sequence: CATSRGGATDTQYF. The CDR3 nucleotides read TGTGCCACCAGTCGGGGCGGGGCCACGGATACGCAGTATTTT.

V is TRBV2 and J is TRBJ1-6; possible D gene TRBD1, 6 bases. Trimming removed 5 bases at V and 2 bases at J, with 10 bases between. The CDR3 is made up of 15 amino acids. CDR1 is SNHLY, CDR2 FYNNEI, per germline. The CDR3 region is CASSLQGPYNSPLHF. The CDR3 DNA follows: TGTGCCAGCAGTTTACAGGGCCCCTATAATTCACCCCTCCACTTT. The full variable domain, its missing parts supplied by reference TRBV2 and TRBJ1-6, is EPEVTQTPSHQVTQMGQEVILRCVPISNHLYFYWYRQILGQKVEFLVSFYNNEISEKSEIFDDQFSVERPDGSNFTLKIRSTKLEDSAMYFCASSLQGPYNSPLHFGNGTRLTVT.